Listed here are 12 T cell receptor beta chains from one sample, sequenced in a study of vaccination and CD4 T cells after COVID-19. The Oncomine TCR Beta short-read assay was what sequenced the DNA obtained from cultured CD4+ T cells. TCRdb itself ran the PCR reads through MiXCR, one entry per CDR3 protein. The sample has some 16,000 distinct CDR3 sequences; 70% are singletons. No antigen is known for these receptors. Treatment described: approximately 9-day PBMC culture with coronavirus spike peptide pools or control peptides (ViraFEST assay). The specimen was CD4+ T cells from blood, cultured in vitro. These receptors were taken from a human donor who had recovered from COVID-19.

Regarding this clonotype: Its ends do not fully match the called genes, so a read error is possible. The V and J genes are TRBV6-5 and TRBJ1-5; D gene unclear. The CDR3 spans 15 residues. Germline V CDR1 and CDR2: MNHEY, SVGAGI. As DNA, the CDR3 is TGTGCCGGCAGTTTGGCGGGAACTTCAAATCAGCCCCAGCATTTT. Encoded protein: CAGSLAGTSNQPQHF.

The V and J genes are TRBV10-3 and TRBJ2-7, with 8 nucleotides matching TRBD2. The CDR3 has 12 amino acids. From germline, CDR1 is ENHRY and CDR2 SYGVKD. The V gene end was trimmed by 10 bases and the J gene end by 6 bases; junction bases not matched to a gene: 8. The CDR3 nucleotides read TGTGCCACCGGACTAGCCCTTCGCGAGCAGTACTTC. Translation: CATGLALREQYF.

The V gene is TRBV20-1, the J gene TRBJ2-6; D may be TRBD2 (5 bases). This CDR3 comprises 16 residues. V lost 6 bases and J 0 bases, leaving 15 bases between the germline ends. The germline gives CDR1 DFQATT, CDR2 SNEGSKA (reference sequence). CDR3 in amino acids: CSAGRGSLSGANVLTF. DNA of the CDR3: TGCAGTGCAGGTCGAGGGTCCCTCTCTGGGGCCAACGTCCTGACTTTC.

The rearrangement links TRBV30 to TRBJ1-6, with a weak D call TRBD1 (5 bases). In germline, CDR1 is GTSNPN, CDR2 SVGIG (reference sequence). Trimming left V 4 bases short and J 9 bases short, with 13 bases between. The CDR3 contains 13 residues. CDR3 protein: CAWKPDTRSPLHF. CDR3 coding DNA: TGTGCCTGGAAACCGGACACCCGTTCACCCCTCCACTTT.

The CDR3 bases are TGTGCCAGCGCCGGGCTGGGGATCTCCTACGAGCAGTACTTC. This sequence encodes CASAGLGISYEQYF. J is TRBJ2-7 and V is TRBV6-1; D gene uncertain. Trimming left V 8 bases short and J 0 bases short, with 14 bases between. The CDR3 runs 14 residues. The germline V gene encodes CDR1 MNHNS and CDR2 SASEGT.

J is TRBJ1-5 and V is TRBV30; the D gene is possibly TRBD1 (5 bases). V was clipped by 2 bases and J by 6 bases, with 14 bases between them. Germline loops: CDR1 GTSNPN, CDR2 SVGIG (reference sequence). The CDR3 runs 14 residues. The CDR3 spells CAWSPGANGQPQHF. Written as DNA, the CDR3 is TGTGCCTGGAGTCCCGGGGCAAACGGTCAGCCCCAGCATTTT.

The J gene is TRBJ1-1, the V gene TRBV28; D is uncertain. The CDR3 is made up of 14 amino acids. Germline-derived CDR1 and CDR2 are MDHEN and SYDVKM. The V gene lost 3 bases and the J gene lost 1 base, with 9 bases spanning the gap. DNA of the CDR3: TGTGCCAGCAGTTTGCCCAGCCAGAACACTGAAGCTTTCTTT. Its protein product is CASSLPSQNTEAFF.

This clonotype was seen a few times. This chain links TRBV6-1 with TRBJ1-2; the match to TRBD1 covers 7 bases. The V and J ends lost 5 bases and 2 bases, in that order; junction bases with no gene match: 8. Germline V gene lookup returns CDR1 MNHNS and CDR2 SASEGT. The CDR3 is 15 residues long. The CDR3 spells CASSPNRGSNYGYTF. CDR3 sequence (DNA): TGTGCCAGCAGTCCAAACAGGGGATCCAACTATGGCTACACCTTC.

As to this clonotype: At one end the junction does not follow the germline gene, possibly because of a read error. The chain links TRBV15 to TRBJ1-6; D ambiguous. The CDR3 extends over 15 amino acids. Germline V lookup: CDR1 LNHNV, CDR2 YYDKDF (reference sequence). The CDR3 protein is CTTSPRLQSGSPLHF. DNA of the CDR3: TGTACCACCAGCCCCCGTTTACAGTCAGGTTCACCCCTCCACTTT.

This clonotype was observed a single time. J is TRBJ1-1 and V is TRBV10-3; a weak D match, TRBD1 (6 bases). Germline V gene lookup returns CDR1 ENHRY and CDR2 SYGVKD. This CDR3 contains 12 residues. V gave up 10 bases and J gave up 2 bases, with 11 bases separating them. CDR3 residues: CATTQGNTEAFF. CDR3 nucleotide sequence: TGTGCCACTACACAGGGTAACACTGAAGCTTTCTTT.

The CDR3 region is CASSTRGDSYEQYF. As DNA, the CDR3 is TGTGCCAGCAGTACCAGGGGCGACTCCTACGAGCAGTACTTC. The chain couples TRBV6-1 to TRBJ2-7; D may be TRBD1 (6 bases). Per the germline V gene, CDR1 is MNHNS and CDR2 is SASEGT. The CDR3 sequence is 14 residues long. The V end was cut by 5 bases, the J end by 0 bases, with 11 bases between.

This rearrangement joins TRBV20-1 to TRBJ1-2; perhaps TRBD1 as D (6 bases). V was clipped by 6 bases and J by 5 bases, with 16 bases between them. Germline CDR1 is DFQATT and CDR2 is SNEGSKA (reference sequence). This CDR3 comprises 13 residues. This CDR3 reads CSATGWRGYGYTF. In DNA form, the CDR3 reads TGCAGTGCCACCGGGTGGAGGGGGTATGGCTACACCTTC.